This T cell receptor (beta chain) was sequenced during a study of cytomegalovirus exposure and HLA in healthy donors. Germline-derived CDR1 and CDR2 are MGHRA and YSYEKL. The CDR3 is 15 amino acids. V gave up 7 bases and J gave up 5 bases; unmatched junction bases: 7. Vbeta (60) and Jbeta (13) primers were used in the PCR. Assay used: immunoSEQ multiplex PCR; TCRdb lists only in-frame clones, some missing. Of around 130,000 clones in the sample, 65% to 90% were seen once. The chain joins TRBV4-1 to TRBJ1-4; 10 positions match TRBD1. The receptor was isolated from a woman aged 18-29 years in good health and CMV-seropositive. Input material: PBMCs. The CDR3 nucleotides read TGCGCCAGCACCAGACGGGGACAGGGGAATGAAAAACTGTTTTTT. This sequence encodes CASTRRGQGNEKLFF.